Listed here is a single T cell receptor (beta chain). Primed by a sample-barcoded 5' primer and a J-beta primer mix, a second PCR proceeded for 7 to 11 cycles. Using its own MiXCR run on the 5' RACE reads, TCRdb lists one record per CDR3 protein. The data hold around 700,000 distinct CDR3 sequences, with roughly 25% observed a single time. This CDR3 has 14 residues. V lost 4 bases and J 4 bases, leaving 11 bases between the germline ends. Germline V gives CDR1 SGHAT, CDR2 FQNNGV. This entry is derived from a study of blood T cells in healthy people across ages. These sequences were also reported in another study, on T cells of mothers and their children. That source reports: The whole RNA yield was converted to cDNA, approximately 1.6 ug per 15 ul.

This TCR came from a boy between 10 and 17 years old in good health. V gene TRBV11-2 combines with J gene TRBJ2-1; D unclear. The sequencing input was blood. The CDR3 loop reads CASSSLDHYNEQFF. CDR3 coding DNA: TGTGCCAGCAGCTCCCTGGACCATTACAATGAGCAGTTCTTC.